The rows below give T cell receptor beta chains drawn from one sample of a study of T cells after posttransplantation cyclophosphamide. The assay was immunoSEQ multiplex PCR, and TCRdb's table has in-frame clones only and misses some. This repertoire holds about 12,000 clones, and none appear only once. Sequences were derived from PBMCs, sampled after allogeneic stem cell transplant with posttransplant cyclophosphamide. The receptors were gathered from a female patient between 35 and 55 years old who received an allogeneic stem cell transplant from an unrelated donor, was CMV-positive, and had acute GVHD only. Some T cells may arise from the graft donor. The CDR3 runs from the conserved cysteine through the conserved F or W. D genes are given only for firm matches. For some rows the clone size is stated as once, few or many, or as a class when expanded; others skip it.

TRBV14	TRBD1	.	TRBJ2-1	CASSQGAFRDRGSSYNEQFF	TGTGCCAGCAGCCAAGGGGCCTTCCGGGACAGGGGAAGCTCCTACAATGAGCAGTTCTTC
TRBV30	.	.	TRBJ1-2	CAWSPANYGYTF	TGTGCCTGGAGCCCAGCTAACTATGGCTACACCTTC
TRBV6-5	.	many	TRBJ1-2	CASTSGYGYGYTF	TGTGCCAGCACCTCAGGTTATGGCTATGGCTACACCTTC
TRBV6-6	TRBD1	many	TRBJ1-2	CASRPPGQVLGGYTF	TGTGCCAGCAGGCCCCCCGGACAGGTGCTCGGTGGCTACACCTTC
TRBV15	.	few	TRBJ1-5	CATSREGGRNQPQHF	TGTGCCACCAGCAGAGAAGGGGGACGCAATCAGCCCCAGCATTTT
TRBV6-4	TRBD1	.	TRBJ1-1	CASSDRRDREPRGAMNTEAFF	TGTGCCAGCAGTGACCGACGGGACAGGGAACCCCGAGGCGCCATGAACACTGAAGCTTTCTTT
TRBV5-1	.	many	TRBJ2-5	CASSLGSETQYF	TGCGCCAGCAGCTTGGGGAGCGAGACCCAGTACTTC
TRBV7-8	TRBD1	.	TRBJ1-2	CASSSTGESIGYTF	TGTGCCAGCAGCTCCACAGGGGAGTCTATTGGCTACACCTTC
TRBV19	TRBD1	few	TRBJ2-7	CASSIVGTGGHEQYF	TGTGCCAGTAGTATAGTTGGGACAGGGGGCCACGAGCAGTACTTC
TRBV7-9	.	.	TRBJ2-7	CASSLKGATSGLYEQYF	TGTGCCAGCAGCTTAAAGGGGGCTACTAGCGGTTTATACGAGCAGTACTTC
TRBV7-8	.	few	TRBJ2-3	CASSLRELAGSDTQYF	TGTGCCAGCAGCTTACGCGAACTAGCTGGTTCAGATACGCAGTATTTT
TRBV4-1	.	many	TRBJ1-1	CASSQGKTTGKMNTEAFF	TGCGCCAGCAGCCAAGGAAAGACAACAGGGAAAATGAACACTGAAGCTTTCTTT
TRBV28	.	many	TRBJ2-2	CASNLAGRFGELFF	TGTGCCAGCAACCTAGCCGGGAGATTCGGGGAGCTGTTTTTT
TRBV19	TRBD1	many	TRBJ2-4	CASIARDRGRDIQYF	TGTGCCAGTATTGCCCGGGACAGGGGCCGGGACATTCAGTACTTC
TRBV9	TRBD1	many	TRBJ1-4	CASSSWTGVEKLFF	TGTGCCAGCAGCTCCTGGACAGGGGTTGAAAAACTGTTTTTT
TRBV25-1	.	.	TRBJ2-5	CASSAIARDIRQETQYF	TGTGCCAGCAGTGCAATTGCCCGGGACATAAGACAAGAGACCCAGTACTTC
TRBV7-9	TRBD1	many	TRBJ1-1	CASSLRDRSGTEAFF	TGTGCCAGCAGCTTGAGGGACAGGAGTGGCACTGAAGCTTTCTTT
TRBV28	TRBD2	.	TRBJ2-5	CASSLVTSGTKTQYF	TGTGCCAGCAGTTTGGTGACTAGCGGGACAAAGACCCAGTACTTC
TRBV6-1	TRBD1	many	TRBJ1-4	CASRALQGGREKLFF	TGTGCCAGCAGAGCTTTACAGGGGGGGAGGGAAAAACTGTTTTTT